This T cell receptor beta chain was sequenced in a study of OX40 agonist ivuxolimab in advanced cancers. Study context: The treatment was a fully human IgG2 OX40 agonist, ivuxolimab.

This CDR3 region has 13 residues. The V and J ends lost 4 bases and 3 bases, in that order; junction bases with no gene match: 3. The germline CDR1 and CDR2 sequences are SEHNR and FQNEAQ (reference sequence). Here immunoSEQ multiplex PCR was the method, and the copy in TCRdb shows in-frame clones only, minus some. The sample yields approximately 38,000 clones, 92% seen once. The sequenced sample was CD4+ or CD8+ T cells sorted from blood, obtained in a trial of the OX40 agonist ivuxolimab. The TCR was taken from an adult with an advanced solid tumor such as melanoma, head and neck, liver or kidney cancer. The rearrangement links TRBV7-9 to TRBJ2-7; 7 bases align to TRBD1. The CDR3: CASSSGQFYEQYF. The CDR3 DNA reads TGTGCCAGCAGCTCGGGACAGTTCTACGAGCAGTACTTC.